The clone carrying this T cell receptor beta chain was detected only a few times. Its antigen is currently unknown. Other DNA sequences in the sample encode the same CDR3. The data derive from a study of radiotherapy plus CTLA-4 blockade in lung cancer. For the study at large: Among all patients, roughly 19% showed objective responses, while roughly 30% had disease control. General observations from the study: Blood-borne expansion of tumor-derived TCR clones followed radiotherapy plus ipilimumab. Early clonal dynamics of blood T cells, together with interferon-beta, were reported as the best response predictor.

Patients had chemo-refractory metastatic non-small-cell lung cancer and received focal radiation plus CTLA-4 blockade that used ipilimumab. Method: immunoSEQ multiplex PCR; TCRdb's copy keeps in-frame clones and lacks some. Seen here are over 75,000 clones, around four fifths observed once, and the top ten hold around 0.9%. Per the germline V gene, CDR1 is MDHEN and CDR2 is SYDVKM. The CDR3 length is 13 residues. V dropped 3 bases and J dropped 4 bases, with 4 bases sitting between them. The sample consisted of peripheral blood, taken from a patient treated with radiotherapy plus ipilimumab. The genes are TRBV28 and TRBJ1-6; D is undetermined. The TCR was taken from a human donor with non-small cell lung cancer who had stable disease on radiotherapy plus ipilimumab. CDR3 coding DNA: TGTGCCAGCAGTTTTTCTTATAATTCACCCCTCCACTTT. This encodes CASSFSYNSPLHF. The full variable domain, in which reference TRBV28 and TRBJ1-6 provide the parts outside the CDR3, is DVKVTQSSRYLVKRTGEKVFLECVQDMDHENMFWYRQDPGLGLRLIYFSYDVKMKEKGDIPEGYSVSREKKERFSLILESASTNQTSMYLCASSFSYNSPLHFGNGTRLTVT.